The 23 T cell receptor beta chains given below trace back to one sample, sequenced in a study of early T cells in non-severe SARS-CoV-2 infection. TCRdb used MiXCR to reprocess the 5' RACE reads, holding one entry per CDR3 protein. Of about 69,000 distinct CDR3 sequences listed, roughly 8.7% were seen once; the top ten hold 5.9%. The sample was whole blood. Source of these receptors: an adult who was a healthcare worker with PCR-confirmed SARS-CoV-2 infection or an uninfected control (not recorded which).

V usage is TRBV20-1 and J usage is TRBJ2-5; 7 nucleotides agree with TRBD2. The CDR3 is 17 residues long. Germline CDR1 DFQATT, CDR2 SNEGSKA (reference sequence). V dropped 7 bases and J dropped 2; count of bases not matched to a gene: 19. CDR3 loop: CSVDAFLAAGKQETQYF. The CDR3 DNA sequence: TGCAGTGTGGACGCGTTTCTAGCGGCCGGAAAACAAGAGACCCAGTACTTC.

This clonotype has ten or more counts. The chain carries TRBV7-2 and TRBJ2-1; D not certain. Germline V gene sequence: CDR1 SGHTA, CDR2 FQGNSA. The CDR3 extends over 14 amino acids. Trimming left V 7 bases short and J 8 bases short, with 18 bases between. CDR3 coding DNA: TGTGCCAGCATCGCCCTTGGCGGTAGGGATGAGCAGTTCTTC. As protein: CASIALGGRDEQFF.

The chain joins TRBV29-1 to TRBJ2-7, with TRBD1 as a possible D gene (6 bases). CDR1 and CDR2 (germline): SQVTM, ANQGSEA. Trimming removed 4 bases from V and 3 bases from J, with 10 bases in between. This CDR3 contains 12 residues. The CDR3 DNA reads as TGCAGCGTTGGGGACACAGTCTACGAGCAGTACTTC. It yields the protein CSVGDTVYEQYF.

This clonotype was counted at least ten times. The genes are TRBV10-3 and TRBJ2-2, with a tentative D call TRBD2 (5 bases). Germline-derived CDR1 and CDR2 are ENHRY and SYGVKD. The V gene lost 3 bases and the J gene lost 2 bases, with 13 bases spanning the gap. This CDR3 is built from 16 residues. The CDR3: CAISEAGVLNTGELFF. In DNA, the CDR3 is TGTGCCATCAGTGAAGCCGGGGTTCTCAACACCGGGGAGCTGTTTTTT.

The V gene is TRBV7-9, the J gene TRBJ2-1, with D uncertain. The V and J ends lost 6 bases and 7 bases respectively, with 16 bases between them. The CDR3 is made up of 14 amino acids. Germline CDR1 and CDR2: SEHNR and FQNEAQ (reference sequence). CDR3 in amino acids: CASRAPPPGNEQFF. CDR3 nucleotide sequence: TGTGCCAGCAGGGCCCCCCCTCCTGGGAATGAGCAGTTCTTC.

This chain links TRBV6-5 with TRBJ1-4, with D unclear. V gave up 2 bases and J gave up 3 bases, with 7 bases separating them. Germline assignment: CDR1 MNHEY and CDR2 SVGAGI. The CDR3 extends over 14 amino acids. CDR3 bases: TGTGCCAGCAGTTACCGGACCCCTAATGAAAAACTGTTTTTT. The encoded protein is CASSYRTPNEKLFF.

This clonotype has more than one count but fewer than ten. The CDR3 reads CASSLVGTLASTDTQYF. The CDR3 DNA sequence: TGTGCCAGCAGCTTAGTCGGGACCCTAGCTTCCACAGATACGCAGTATTTT. The chain links TRBV7-2 to TRBJ2-3, with D perhaps TRBD1 or TRBD2 (5 bases each). The CDR3 spans 17 residues. Germline lookup yields CDR1 SGHTA and CDR2 FQGNSA. Trimming removed 1 base at V and 2 bases at J, with 16 bases between.

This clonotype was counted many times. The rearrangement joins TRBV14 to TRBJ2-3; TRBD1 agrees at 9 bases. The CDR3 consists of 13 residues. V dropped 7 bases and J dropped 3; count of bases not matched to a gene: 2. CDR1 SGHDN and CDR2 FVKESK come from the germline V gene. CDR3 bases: TGTGCCAGCACCGGACAGGGGACAGATACGCAGTATTTT. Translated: CASTGQGTDTQYF.

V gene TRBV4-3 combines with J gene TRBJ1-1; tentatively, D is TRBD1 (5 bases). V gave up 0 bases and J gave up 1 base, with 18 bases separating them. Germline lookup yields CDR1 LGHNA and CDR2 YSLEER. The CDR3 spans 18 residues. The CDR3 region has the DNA TGCGCCAGCAGCCAAGATTTAAGAACAGGAAGTAGGAACACTGAAGCTTTCTTT. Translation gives CASSQDLRTGSRNTEAFF.

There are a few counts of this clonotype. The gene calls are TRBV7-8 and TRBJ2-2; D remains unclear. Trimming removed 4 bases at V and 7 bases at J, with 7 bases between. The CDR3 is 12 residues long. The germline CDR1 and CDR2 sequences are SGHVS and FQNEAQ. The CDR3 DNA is TGTGCCAGCAGCTGGAACGTCGGGGAGCTGTTTTTT. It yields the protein CASSWNVGELFF. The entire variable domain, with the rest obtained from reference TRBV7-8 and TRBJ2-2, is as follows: GAGVSQSPRYKVAKRGQDVALRCDPISGHVSLFWYQQALGQGPEFLTYFQNEAQLDKSGLPSDRFFAERPEGSVSTLKIQRTQQEDSAVYLCASSWNVGELFFGEGSRLTVL.

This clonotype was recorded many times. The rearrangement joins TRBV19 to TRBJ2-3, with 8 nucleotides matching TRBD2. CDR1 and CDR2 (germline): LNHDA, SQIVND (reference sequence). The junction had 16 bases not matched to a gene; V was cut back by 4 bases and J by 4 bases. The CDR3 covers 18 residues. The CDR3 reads CASSTTNRAGVGADTQYF. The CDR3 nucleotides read TGTGCCAGTAGTACAACCAACCGAGCGGGAGTTGGCGCAGATACGCAGTATTTT.

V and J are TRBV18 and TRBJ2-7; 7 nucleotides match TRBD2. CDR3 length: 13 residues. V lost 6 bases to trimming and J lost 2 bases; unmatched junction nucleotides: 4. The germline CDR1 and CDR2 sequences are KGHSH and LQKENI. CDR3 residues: CASSGAGAYEQYF. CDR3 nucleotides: TGTGCCAGCTCCGGCGCGGGGGCCTACGAGCAGTACTTC.

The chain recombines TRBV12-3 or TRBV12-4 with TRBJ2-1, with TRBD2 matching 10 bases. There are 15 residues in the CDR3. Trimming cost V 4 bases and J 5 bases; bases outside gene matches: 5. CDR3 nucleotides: TGTGCCAGCAGTTCCGGGACTAGCGTAAACAATGAGCAGTTCTTC. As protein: CASSSGTSVNNEQFF.

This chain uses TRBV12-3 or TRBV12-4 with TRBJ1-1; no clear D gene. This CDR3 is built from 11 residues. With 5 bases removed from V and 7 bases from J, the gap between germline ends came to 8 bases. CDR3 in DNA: TGTGCCAGCAGTCAGAGGTTTGAAGCTTTCTTT. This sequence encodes CASSQRFEAFF.

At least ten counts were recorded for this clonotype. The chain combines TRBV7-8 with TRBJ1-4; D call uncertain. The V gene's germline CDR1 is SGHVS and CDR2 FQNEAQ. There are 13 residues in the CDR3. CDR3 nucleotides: TGTGCTGCCCAGGATGCAACTAATGAAAAACTGTTTTTT. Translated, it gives CAAQDATNEKLFF.

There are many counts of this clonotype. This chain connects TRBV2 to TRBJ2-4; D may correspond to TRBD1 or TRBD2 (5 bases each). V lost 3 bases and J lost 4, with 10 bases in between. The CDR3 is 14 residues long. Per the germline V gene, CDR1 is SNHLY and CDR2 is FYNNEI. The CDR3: CASSDGGFKNIQYF. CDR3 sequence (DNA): TGTGCCAGCAGTGATGGGGGTTTTAAAAACATTCAGTACTTC.

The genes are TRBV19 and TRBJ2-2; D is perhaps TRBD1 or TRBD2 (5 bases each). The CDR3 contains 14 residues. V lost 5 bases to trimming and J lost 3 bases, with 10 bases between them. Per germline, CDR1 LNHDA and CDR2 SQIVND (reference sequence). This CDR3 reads CASSEWGYTGELFF. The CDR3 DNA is TGTGCCAGTAGTGAGTGGGGGTACACCGGGGAGCTGTTTTTT.

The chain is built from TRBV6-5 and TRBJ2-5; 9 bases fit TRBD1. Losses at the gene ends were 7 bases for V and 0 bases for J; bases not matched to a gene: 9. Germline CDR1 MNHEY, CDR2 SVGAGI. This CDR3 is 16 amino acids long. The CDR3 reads CASTRWDRDHQETQYF. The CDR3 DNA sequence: TGTGCCAGCACCCGATGGGACAGGGATCACCAAGAGACCCAGTACTTC.

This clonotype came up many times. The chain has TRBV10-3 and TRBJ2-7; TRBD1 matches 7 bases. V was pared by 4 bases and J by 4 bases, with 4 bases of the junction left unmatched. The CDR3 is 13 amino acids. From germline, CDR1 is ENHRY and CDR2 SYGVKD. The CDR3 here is CAISAGQQYEQYF. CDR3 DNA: TGTGCCATCAGTGCGGGACAGCAGTACGAGCAGTACTTC.

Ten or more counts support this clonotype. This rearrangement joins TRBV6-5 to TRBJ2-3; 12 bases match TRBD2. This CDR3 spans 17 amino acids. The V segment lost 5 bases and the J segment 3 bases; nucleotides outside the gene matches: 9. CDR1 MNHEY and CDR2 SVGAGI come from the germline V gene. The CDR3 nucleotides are TGTGCCAGCAGTGGCGGGACTAGCGGGTCACGGACAGATACGCAGTATTTT. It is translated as CASSGGTSGSRTDTQYF.

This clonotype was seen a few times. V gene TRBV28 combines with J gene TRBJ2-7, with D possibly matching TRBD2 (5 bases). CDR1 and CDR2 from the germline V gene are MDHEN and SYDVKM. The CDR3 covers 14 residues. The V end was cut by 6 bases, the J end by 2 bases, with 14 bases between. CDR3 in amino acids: CASRPRGLTYEQYF. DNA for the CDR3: TGTGCCAGCAGGCCCCGCGGGTTAACCTACGAGCAGTACTTC. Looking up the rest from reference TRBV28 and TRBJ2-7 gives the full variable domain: DVKVTQSSRYLVKRTGEKVFLECVQDMDHENMFWYRQDPGLGLRLIYFSYDVKMKEKGDIPEGYSVSREKKERFSLILESASTNQTSMYLCASRPRGLTYEQYFGPGTRLTVT.

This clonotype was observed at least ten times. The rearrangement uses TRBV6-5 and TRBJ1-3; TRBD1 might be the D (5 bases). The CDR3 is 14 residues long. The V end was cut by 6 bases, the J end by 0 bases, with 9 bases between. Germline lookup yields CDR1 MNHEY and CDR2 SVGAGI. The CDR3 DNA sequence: TGTGCCAGCAGCCAGGACACCTCTGGAAACACCATATATTTT. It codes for CASSQDTSGNTIYF.

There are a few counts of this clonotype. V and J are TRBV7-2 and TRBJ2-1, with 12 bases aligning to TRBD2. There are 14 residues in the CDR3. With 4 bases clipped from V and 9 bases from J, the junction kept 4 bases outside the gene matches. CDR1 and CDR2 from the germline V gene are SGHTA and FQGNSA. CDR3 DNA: TGTGCCAGCAGCTCAGGACTAGCGGGGTCTGAGCAGTTCTTC. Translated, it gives CASSSGLAGSEQFF.